The 32 T cell receptor beta chains presented below share a single source sample, sequenced in a study of T cells in women clearing cervical HPV infection. The table came from immunoSEQ multiplex PCR; TCRdb's copy has only in-frame clones and leaves some out. The sample's table shows roughly 30,000 clones. The sample consisted of blood buffy coat. These receptors were taken from a woman aged 18 to 75 with a cervical HPV16 infection that either progressed to CIN3+ or cleared (not recorded which).

Turning to this clone: The CDR3 is cut off 3 residues early in the read; its end comes from the germline J gene. The rearrangement links TRBV7-2 to TRBJ1-5, with TRBD1 matching over 7 bases. The CDR3 extends over 15 amino acids. The J segment lost 6 bases and the V segment lost 5 bases, leaving 10 bases of the junction unmatched. Germline V gene lookup returns CDR1 SGHTA and CDR2 FQGNSA. The CDR3 DNA, read in part, is TGTGCCAGCAGCCCCCGCGTAGGGGGCGCTCAGCCC. This encodes CASSPRVGGAQP. The whole CDR3 sequence is CASSPRVGGAQPQHF. Looking up the rest from reference TRBV7-2 and TRBJ1-5 gives the full variable domain: GAGVSQSPSNKVTEKGKDVELRCDPISGHTALYWYRQSLGQGLEFLIYFQGNSAPDKSGLPSDRFSAERTGGSVSTLTIQRTQQEDSAVYLCASSPRVGGAQPQHFGDGTRLSIL.

On this clone: The missing CDR3 end, 3 residues past where the read stops, is filled in from the germline J gene. The rearrangement links TRBV28 to TRBJ2-1; TRBD2 aligns across 8 bases. The V gene's germline CDR1 is MDHEN and CDR2 SYDVKM. Unmatched junction bases numbered 1, after V lost 6 bases and J lost 3 bases. This CDR3 has 13 amino acids. CDR3 DNA (partial): TGTGCCAGCAGCCTAGCGGGCTACAATGAG. Translating it yields CASSLAGYNE. In full, the CDR3 reads CASSLAGYNEQFF.

Note on this clone: Read sequence stops 3 residues before the CDR3 end, and the germline J gene provides the missing end. The V and J genes are TRBV5-1 and TRBJ2-1; 9 bases align to TRBD1. CDR1 and CDR2 (germline): SGHRS, YFSETQ. With 0 bases clipped from V and 3 bases from J, the junction kept 7 bases outside the gene matches. This CDR3 is 17 amino acids long. The CDR3: CASSLERRQGDYNEQFF. The part of the CDR3 DNA that was read is TGCGCCAGCAGCTTGGAGAGAAGACAGGGGGACTACAATGAG.

Comments on this clone: The read falls 3 residues short of the CDR3 end, and the missing part is taken from the germline J gene. The genes are TRBV20-1 and TRBJ2-1; TRBD2 matches 7 bases. The CDR3 sequence is 16 residues long. The V and J ends lost 6 bases and 0 bases, in that order; junction bases with no gene match: 11. Germline V gene lookup returns CDR1 DFQATT and CDR2 SNEGSKA (reference sequence). The covered CDR3 bases are TGCAGTGCGAACGGCGGGCGCGGGAGCTCCTACAATGAG. Amino acids: CSANGGRGSSYNE. The full-length CDR3 reads as CSANGGRGSSYNEQFF.

On this clone: Read data end 3 residues before the CDR3 end; the end is taken from the germline J gene. This chain joins TRBV6-2 or TRBV6-3 and TRBJ1-1; D is unresolved. V shed 3 bases and J shed 0 bases, with 11 bases lying between them. The germline V gene has CDR1 MNHEY and CDR2 SVGEGT. This CDR3 has 15 residues. CDR3 loop: CASSYWAPMNTEAFF. Partial CDR3 DNA: TGTGCCAGCAGTTATTGGGCACCGATGAACACTGAA.

This clone counts as medium-sized by frequency. The read comes to an end 3 residues before the CDR3 does, leaving the germline J gene to fill in the end. This rearrangement joins TRBV2 to TRBJ2-3; 7 bases are shared with TRBD2. Germline V lookup: CDR1 SNHLY, CDR2 FYNNEI. With 7 bases clipped from V and 6 bases from J, the junction kept 10 bases outside the gene matches. The CDR3 has 14 amino acids. CDR3 DNA (partial): TGTGCCAGCACCGGCAGGACTAGTCGCGATACG. Its protein is CASTGRTSRDT. The entire CDR3 protein is CASTGRTSRDTQYF.

For this clone: The read ends 3 residues early relative to the CDR3; the germline J gene fills the gap. V is TRBV20-1 and J is TRBJ2-5, with 10 bases aligning to TRBD1. CDR3 length equals 14 residues. In germline, CDR1 is DFQATT, CDR2 SNEGSKA (reference sequence). After removal of 0 bases from V and 5 bases from J, the junction contained 3 bases not matched to a gene. CDR3 loop: CSARDRTGGETQYF. CDR3 bases read: TGCAGTGCTAGAGATAGGACAGGGGGGGAGACC.

As concerns this clone: The CDR3 end lies 3 residues beyond the end of the read and is filled in from the germline J gene. V is TRBV5-6 and J is TRBJ1-2; D ambiguous. This CDR3 has 12 amino acids. Germline V gene sequence: CDR1 SGHDT, CDR2 YYEEEE. The CDR3 loop reads CASSQNLDTYTF. Partial CDR3 DNA: TGTGCCAGCAGCCAAAATCTAGATACC.

Concerning this clone: The missing CDR3 end, 3 residues past where the read stops, is filled in from the germline J gene. V gene TRBV7-4 combines with J gene TRBJ1-5; D is uncertain. The CDR3 consists of 17 residues. Per germline, CDR1 SGHVT and CDR2 SQSDAQ. Deletions cut 3 bases from V and 4 bases from J, with 19 bases between. The sequenced part of the CDR3 DNA is TGTGCCAGCAGCTTCGTACAATCACAAAATCGAAATCAGCCC. Translation gives CASSFVQSQNRNQP. The complete CDR3 reads CASSFVQSQNRNQPQHF. Full variable domain (remainder filled in from reference TRBV7-4 and TRBJ1-5): GAGVSQSPRYKVAKRGRDVALRCDSISGHVTLYWYRQTLGQGSEVLTYSQSDAQRDKSGRPSGRFSAERPERSVSTLKIQRTEQGDSAVYLCASSFVQSQNRNQPQHFGDGTRLSIL.

With regard to this clone: The read gets to within 3 residues of the CDR3 end, and the germline J gene fills in the rest. This chain joins TRBV30 and TRBJ1-1, with 10 bases identical to TRBD1. The CDR3 runs to 16 residues. Germline V gives CDR1 GTSNPN, CDR2 SVGIG (reference sequence). V lost 3 bases and J lost 0; bases outside the gene matches: 7. The CDR3 sequence is CAWSHDRGRMNTEAFF. The CDR3 bases that were read are TGTGCCTGGAGCCACGACAGGGGGCGAATGAACACTGAA.

Worth noting for this clone: The read halts 3 residues ahead of the CDR3 end, with the missing end drawn from the germline J gene. The V gene is TRBV13, the J gene TRBJ2-7; 8 bases are shared with TRBD2. The germline gives CDR1 PRHDT, CDR2 FYEKMQ (reference sequence). V shed 5 bases, J shed 3 bases, and the junction held 6 bases outside the gene matches. This CDR3 is built from 14 residues. The sequenced part of the CDR3 DNA is TGTGCCAGCAGCCCCGGGAGGGGGGGCTACGAG. It specifies CASSPGRGGYE. The full CDR3 reads CASSPGRGGYEQYF.

Concerning this clone itself: The read ends 3 residues shy of where the CDR3 ends; the end is completed using the germline J gene. The V gene is TRBV19, the J gene TRBJ2-2; D possibly corresponds to TRBD1 (6 bases). The CDR3 length is 15 residues. Germline-derived CDR1 and CDR2 are LNHDA and SQIVND (reference sequence). The part of the CDR3 DNA that was read is TGTGCCAGTAGACCTATCAGGGGTTCTAATGAAAAG. As protein: CASRPIRGSNEK. The whole CDR3 region reads CASRPIRGSNEKLFF. Drawing the rest from reference TRBV19 and TRBJ2-2, the complete variable domain is DGGITQSPKYLFRKEGQNVTLSCEQNLNHDAMYWYRQDPGQGLRLIYYSQIVNDFQKGDIAEGYSVSREKKESFPLTVTSAQKNPTAFYLCASRPIRGSNEKLFFGEGSRLTVL.

Note on this clone: The CDR3 end lies 3 residues beyond the end of the read and is filled in from the germline J gene. Within the sample, other DNA sequences also encode this same CDR3. This chain joins TRBV20-1 and TRBJ2-3; 12 nucleotides align to TRBD1. Looked up from germline, CDR1 is DFQATT and CDR2 is SNEGSKA (reference sequence). This CDR3 spans 14 amino acids. The CDR3 DNA, read in part, is TGCAGTGCTGGGACAGGGGGCTTCCAAGAGACG. It encodes CSAGTGGFQET. The whole CDR3 protein is CSAGTGGFQETQYF.

On this clone itself: The read comes to an end 3 residues before the CDR3 does, leaving the germline J gene to fill in the end. The chain employs TRBV11-2 and TRBJ1-1; D remains unclear. V was cut by 6 bases and J by 6 bases, with 14 bases left in between. This CDR3 has 13 amino acids. Germline lookup yields CDR1 SGHAT and CDR2 FQNNGV. The sequenced part of the CDR3 DNA is TGTGCCAGCAGACCGCGGGGTTTTCCTGAA. Protein: CASRPRGFPE. The whole CDR3 reads CASRPRGFPEAFF.

Points on this clone: The read ends 3 residues early relative to the CDR3; the germline J gene fills the gap. The chain links TRBV19 to TRBJ1-2; 7 nucleotides line up with TRBD1. Looked up from germline, CDR1 is LNHDA and CDR2 is SQIVND (reference sequence). There are 15 residues in the CDR3. Incomplete CDR3 DNA: TGTGCCAGTAGTTTGTATGGGACAGCCCTGGATGAC. Protein sequence: CASSLYGTALDD. The full CDR3 sequence reads CASSLYGTALDDYTF.

As for this clone: With the read ending 3 residues before the CDR3 end, the germline J gene is used to fill in that end. This sequence joins TRBV7-2 and TRBJ2-5, with no clear D. Trimming left V 0 bases short and J 5 bases short, with 16 bases between. CDR3 length equals 16 residues. Germline V gene lookup returns CDR1 SGHTA and CDR2 FQGNSA. CDR3 DNA (partial): TGTGCCAGCAGCTTAGCAAGGGTTCGGTCTTCGGAGACC. Amino acid sequence: CASSLARVRSSET. The whole CDR3 protein reads CASSLARVRSSETQYF.

Turning to this clone: At one of its ends the junction is not consistent with the germline gene, which may arise from a read error. Read coverage stops 3 residues before the CDR3 terminus; the germline J gene supplies the remainder. J is TRBJ2-3 and V is TRBV7-2; 8 nucleotides match TRBD1. Germline CDR1 SGHTA, CDR2 FQGNSA. The CDR3 consists of 15 residues. CDR3 DNA (partial): TGTGCCAGCAGCTCCCGGACAGGGCGTTCAGAGACG. Translation: CASSSRTGRSET. The whole CDR3 protein is CASSSRTGRSETQYF.

As to this clone: The CDR3 end is not reached by the read, which stops 3 residues before it; the germline J gene fills it in. V gene TRBV7-2 combines with J gene TRBJ1-2, with a tentative D call TRBD1 (6 bases). The germline V gene encodes CDR1 SGHTA and CDR2 FQGNSA. CDR3 size: 12 residues. The sequenced part of the CDR3 DNA is TGTGCCAGCGGGACATTTGGGGGAGGC. This encodes CASGTFGGG. Given in full, the CDR3 is CASGTFGGGYTF.

Worth noting for this clone: The read ends 3 residues before the CDR3 terminus; that terminus is restored from the germline J gene. The rearrangement joins TRBV6-1 to TRBJ1-2; no firm D call. The CDR3 has 14 residues. Germline V gives CDR1 MNHNS, CDR2 SASEGT. The CDR3 sequence: CASSVSQAYNDYTF. The sequenced part of the CDR3 DNA is TGTGCCAGCAGTGTGAGTCAGGCGTACAATGAC.

Notes on this clone: The CDR3 end lies 3 residues beyond the end of the read and is filled in from the germline J gene. The genes are TRBV7-9 and TRBJ2-7, with 8 bases fitting TRBD2. The CDR3 has 14 amino acids. V dropped 3 bases and J dropped 0; count of bases not matched to a gene: 1. The germline gives CDR1 SEHNR, CDR2 FQNEAQ (reference sequence). CDR3 region: CASSFSGNSYEQYF. CDR3 DNA (partial): TGTGCCAGCAGCTTTAGCGGGAACTCCTACGAG.

Worth noting for this clone: From the germline J gene comes the end of the CDR3, since the read stops 3 residues before it. V usage is TRBV7-2 and J usage is TRBJ2-3; D is possibly TRBD2 (5 bases). The germline V and J ends were trimmed by 3 bases and 0 bases, with 7 bases remaining between them. This CDR3 spans 14 amino acids. CDR1 SGHTA and CDR2 FQGNSA come from the germline V gene. The covered CDR3 bases are TGTGCCAGCAGCTTCTGGACTAGCACAGATACG. This sequence encodes CASSFWTSTDT. The whole CDR3 reads CASSFWTSTDTQYF.

A word on this clone: The read halts 3 residues ahead of the CDR3 end, with the missing end drawn from the germline J gene. J is TRBJ2-5 and V is TRBV18; D gene unclear. V shed 8 bases and J shed 4 bases, with 11 bases lying between them. Germline V gene data show CDR1 as KGHSH and CDR2 as LQKENI. The CDR3 sequence is 12 residues long. Here the CDR3 reads CASGQWAETQYF. Partial CDR3 DNA: TGTGCCAGCGGCCAATGGGCAGAGACC.

On this clone itself: The read is 3 residues too short to cover the CDR3 end, so that end is filled in from the germline J gene. The V and J genes are TRBV30 and TRBJ2-2; 9 nucleotides agree with TRBD1. The CDR3 is made up of 12 amino acids. The V gene's germline CDR1 is GTSNPN and CDR2 SVGIG (reference sequence). The CDR3 reads CAGDREGSPLFF. The sequenced part of the CDR3 DNA is TGTGCCGGGGACAGGGAGGGATCACCG.

With regard to this clone: Sequencing ends 3 residues short of the CDR3 end; the germline J gene provides the rest. This chain connects TRBV20-1 to TRBJ2-1; TRBD2 matches at 13 bases. V lost 5 bases and J lost 7; bases outside the gene matches: 5. Per germline, CDR1 DFQATT and CDR2 SNEGSKA (reference sequence). The length of the CDR3 is 14 residues. The CDR3 is CSALRTSGSNEQFF. CDR3 DNA (partial): TGCAGTGCTCTTAGGACTAGCGGGAGTAATGAG.

In regard to this clone: The sequence runs out 3 residues before the end of the CDR3; the remainder is reconstructed from the germline J gene. This chain connects TRBV5-4 to TRBJ2-7; D is unresolved. The CDR3 has 14 amino acids. CDR1 and CDR2 from the germline V gene are SGHNT and YYREEE (reference sequence). V lost 5 bases and J lost 1, with 13 bases in between. The CDR3 loop is CASSTVGSSYEQYF. The CDR3 DNA, read in part, is TGTGCCAGCAGTACCGTCGGGTCTTCCTACGAG.

As for this clone: The CDR3 goes on 3 residues after the read ends, and that part is filled in from the germline J gene. The chain carries TRBV20-1 and TRBJ2-2; D not certain. The CDR3 is 14 residues long. CDR1 and CDR2 from the germline V gene are DFQATT and SNEGSKA (reference sequence). V lost 4 bases to trimming and J lost 0 bases, with 9 bases between them. The part of the CDR3 DNA that was read is TGCAGTGCTACTAGGCTTCCGAACACCGGGGAG. It yields the protein CSATRLPNTGE. The full CDR3 reads CSATRLPNTGELFF.

This clone is deemed medium-sized by its frequency. The read finishes 3 residues shy of the CDR3 end, and the germline J gene is used to complete it. The J gene is TRBJ2-7, the V gene TRBV14; D unresolved. The CDR3 extends over 15 amino acids. Germline CDR1 and CDR2: SGHDN and FVKESK. Trimming stripped 0 bases from V and 0 bases from J, with 9 bases between. The part of the CDR3 DNA that was read is TGTGCCAGCAGCCAAGATCGTTCTAACTCCTACGAG. It translates to CASSQDRSNSYE. The complete CDR3 protein is CASSQDRSNSYEQYF.

Remarks on this clone: The read terminates 3 residues before the CDR3 end, so the remaining end is supplied by the germline J gene. The V gene is TRBV30, the J gene TRBJ2-2, with D perhaps TRBD1 (6 bases). The V gene's germline CDR1 is GTSNPN and CDR2 SVGIG (reference sequence). The CDR3 sequence is 15 residues long. CDR3 sequence: CARTDRTSTNEKLFF. CDR3 DNA, as far as it was read: TGTGCCCGGACAGACAGAACCTCAACTAATGAAAAG.

Remarks on this clone: The CDR3 goes on 3 residues after the read ends, and that part is filled in from the germline J gene. The V and J genes are TRBV7-3 and TRBJ2-3, with 7 bases fitting TRBD1. This CDR3 has 15 amino acids. Per germline, CDR1 SGHTA and CDR2 FQGTGA. V was pared by 5 bases and J by 0 bases, with 5 bases of the junction left unmatched. This chain's CDR3 is CASSHTGESTDTQYF. CDR3 DNA, as far as it was read: TGTGCCAGCAGCCACACAGGGGAAAGCACAGATACG.

CDR3 DNA, as far as it was read: TGTGCTAGTGGTTTGTGGCTAGCGGGAGGAACCGGGGAG. This gives the protein CASGLWLAGGTGE. In full, the CDR3 reads CASGLWLAGGTGELFF. The chain carries TRBV12-5 and TRBJ2-2, with 11 bases fitting TRBD2. Read data end 3 residues before the CDR3 end; the end is taken from the germline J gene. The CDR3 extends over 16 amino acids. The germline V gene has CDR1 LGHNT and CDR2 FRNRAP. J gave up 5 bases and V 2 bases, and 4 bases lay outside the gene matches. Based on the CDR3 plus reference TRBV12-5 and TRBJ2-2, the full variable domain is DARVTQTPRHKVTEMGQEVTMRCQPILGHNTVFWYRQTMMQGLELLAYFRNRAPLDDSGMPKDRFSAEMPDATLATLKIQPSEPRDSAVYFCASGLWLAGGTGELFFGEGSRLTVL.

On this clone: The CDR3 end lies 3 residues beyond the end of the read and is filled in from the germline J gene. The chain couples TRBV19 to TRBJ2-7; TRBD1 is a possible D gene (6 bases). Looked up from germline, CDR1 is LNHDA and CDR2 is SQIVND (reference sequence). This CDR3 comprises 15 residues. V was pared by 4 bases and J by 1 base, with 14 bases between. The CDR3 loop is CASSTARGPSYEQYF. The part of the CDR3 DNA that was read is TGTGCCAGTAGTACAGCCAGGGGCCCTTCCTACGAG.

Notes on this clone: Read sequence stops 3 residues before the CDR3 end, and the germline J gene provides the missing end. The chain employs TRBV6-1 and TRBJ1-2; possible D gene TRBD1, 5 bases. The germline V gene has CDR1 MNHNS and CDR2 SASEGT. The CDR3 contains 13 residues. The covered CDR3 bases are TGTGCCAGCAGTGAACAGCAGGGAGGAGGC. This sequence encodes CASSEQQGGG. The entire CDR3 protein reads CASSEQQGGGYTF.